What follows are 27 T cell receptor beta chains derived from one specimen sequenced in a study of shared clonotypes between healthy human individuals. Sequencing used immunoSEQ multiplex PCR; TCRdb keeps in-frame clones, though not all of them. The table lists about 1.4 million clones, roughly 96% of them singletons. The sequencing sample was made of naive CD4+ T cells sorted from blood. Subset here: CD45RA+ positively selected. These receptors were obtained from a man in his thirties or forties in good health.

This clone has just one count. V usage is TRBV5-1 and J usage is TRBJ1-3; 10 bases align to TRBD1. Germline CDR1 SGHRS, CDR2 YFSETQ. The CDR3 contains 15 residues. V shed 3 bases, J shed 8 bases, and the junction held 8 bases outside the gene matches. The CDR3 bases are TGCGCCAGCAGCTCGCAAAGGGACAGGGGAGACACCATATATTTT. Translation gives CASSSQRDRGDTIYF.

The rearrangement joins TRBV18 to TRBJ2-3; D gene unclear. The CDR3 covers 16 residues. Germline loops: CDR1 KGHSH, CDR2 LQKENI. Trimming pared 0 bases from V and 1 base from J, leaving 11 bases between. DNA for the CDR3: TGTGCCAGCTCACCACCGGGCTCGTGGCGCACAGATACGCAGTATTTT. Translated, it gives CASSPPGSWRTDTQYF. Combining the CDR3 with reference TRBV18 and TRBJ2-3 gives the whole variable domain NAGVMQNPRHLVRRRGQEARLRCSPMKGHSHVYWYRQLPEEGLKFMVYLQKENIIDESGMPKERFSAEFPKEGPSILRIQQVVRGDSAAYFCASSPPGSWRTDTQYFGPGTRLTVL.

The J gene is TRBJ2-6, the V gene TRBV5-1; TRBD1 matches at 9 bases. The CDR3 sequence is 17 residues long. V lost 3 bases and J lost 1; bases outside the gene matches: 5. Germline V lookup: CDR1 SGHRS, CDR2 YFSETQ. The DNA of the CDR3 is TGCGCCAGCAGCTCCATGGACAGGGGTTCTGGGGCCAACGTCCTGACTTTC. Translated: CASSSMDRGSGANVLTF.

The count of this clone is one. The chain is built from TRBV5-1 and TRBJ2-7, with 8 positions matching TRBD1. In germline, CDR1 is SGHRS, CDR2 YFSETQ. V dropped 4 bases and J dropped 3; count of bases not matched to a gene: 9. CDR3 size: 15 residues. The CDR3 sequence: CASSPTGTGIYEQYF. In DNA, the CDR3 is TGCGCCAGCAGCCCCACCGGGACAGGCATCTACGAGCAGTACTTC. Looking up the rest from reference TRBV5-1 and TRBJ2-7 gives the full variable domain: KAGVTQTPRYLIKTRGQQVTLSCSPISGHRSVSWYQQTPGQGLQFLFEYFSETQRNKGNFPGRFSGRQFSNSRSEMNVSTLELGDSALYLCASSPTGTGIYEQYFGPGTRLTVT.

This CDR3 reads CASSSHLGTANNEKLFF. The CDR3 DNA reads as TGTGCCAGCAGTTCCCACCTCGGGACGGCAAATAATGAAAAACTGTTTTTT. The V gene is TRBV28, the J gene TRBJ1-4, with D maybe TRBD1 (5 bases). The germline V gene has CDR1 MDHEN and CDR2 SYDVKM. Trimming removed 4 bases at V and 4 bases at J, with 19 bases between. There are 17 residues in the CDR3.

CDR3 nucleotide sequence: TGTGCCAGCAGTAATCACCGGGACAGATTCTACGAGCAGTACTTC. It encodes CASSNHRDRFYEQYF. This chain joins TRBV27 and TRBJ2-7; 7 bases line up with TRBD1. Germline loops: CDR1 MNHEY, CDR2 SMNVEV (reference sequence). The CDR3 length is 15 residues. J was trimmed by 3 bases and V by 5 bases; bases with no gene match: 10.

The rearrangement uses TRBV5-8 and TRBJ2-1; 10 nucleotides match TRBD2. The CDR3 covers 16 residues. Trimming at V came to 4 bases and at J to 5 bases, leaving 9 bases not matched to a gene. Looked up from germline, CDR1 is SGHTS and CDR2 is YDEGEE. The CDR3 DNA reads TGTGCCAGCAGCCCCACAGGTCTAGCGGGAGACAATGAGCAGTTCTTC. Its translation: CASSPTGLAGDNEQFF. Using reference TRBV5-8 and TRBJ2-1 for the parts outside the CDR3, the full variable domain is EAGVTQSPTHLIKTRGQQATLRCSPISGHTSVYWYQQALGLGLQFLLWYDEGEERNRGNFPPRFSGRQFPNYSSELNVNALELEDSALYLCASSPTGLAGDNEQFFGPGTRLTVL.

The CDR3 sequence is CASATGTSNLNEQFF. Here the CDR3 DNA reads TGTGCCAGCGCAACCGGGACTAGCAATTTGAATGAGCAGTTCTTC. The V call is TRBV5-6, the J call TRBJ2-1, with 9 positions matching TRBD2. Trimming took 7 bases from V and 7 from J; bases not matched to a gene: 12. This CDR3 has 15 amino acids. Germline loops: CDR1 SGHDT, CDR2 YYEEEE.

The J gene is TRBJ2-3, the V gene TRBV28; TRBD1 aligns across 7 bases. This CDR3 has 18 amino acids. The germline V gene has CDR1 MDHEN and CDR2 SYDVKM. J lost 3 bases, V lost 1 base, and 13 bases had no gene match. CDR3 sequence (DNA): TGTGCCAGCAGTTTATTCCCGAAAACCGACAGGGCGACAGATACGCAGTATTTT. It encodes CASSLFPKTDRATDTQYF.

This CDR3 reads CASSVAVLAGGGEQFF. In DNA, the CDR3 is TGTGCCAGCAGCGTAGCGGTACTAGCGGGAGGGGGTGAGCAGTTCTTC. The chain couples TRBV9 to TRBJ2-1; 13 bases are a match to TRBD2. The V segment lost 0 bases and the J segment 9 bases; nucleotides outside the gene matches: 6. Germline CDR1 is SGDLS and CDR2 is YYNGEE. The CDR3 has 16 residues.

The table lists this clone with a count of one. V usage is TRBV5-1 and J usage is TRBJ2-1; the D call may be TRBD1 or TRBD2 (6 bases each). Germline V gives CDR1 SGHRS, CDR2 YFSETQ. The V and J ends lost 0 bases and 10 bases respectively, with 14 bases between them. The CDR3 is 14 amino acids. CDR3 DNA sequence: TGCGCCAGCAGCTTGGATGGGGGGCTAGGGGAGCAGTTCTTC. Translation: CASSLDGGLGEQFF.

As to this clone: Additional DNA sequences in this sample encode the identical CDR3. This sequence joins TRBV18 and TRBJ2-5; TRBD1 matches at 7 bases. Trimming took 5 bases from V and 0 from J; bases not matched to a gene: 0. This CDR3 contains 13 residues. Germline loops: CDR1 KGHSH, CDR2 LQKENI. CDR3 DNA: TGTGCCAGCTCAGGGACAGACCAAGAGACCCAGTACTTC. Its protein is CASSGTDQETQYF.

V and J are TRBV5-1 and TRBJ2-1; D not resolved. Germline CDR1 is SGHRS and CDR2 is YFSETQ. V lost 1 base and J 7 bases, leaving 6 bases between the germline ends. This CDR3 is 12 amino acids long. The CDR3: CASSLPANEQFF. The DNA of the CDR3 is TGCGCCAGCAGCTTGCCGGCGAATGAGCAGTTCTTC. Variable domain in full (rest from reference TRBV5-1 and TRBJ2-1): KAGVTQTPRYLIKTRGQQVTLSCSPISGHRSVSWYQQTPGQGLQFLFEYFSETQRNKGNFPGRFSGRQFSNSRSEMNVSTLELGDSALYLCASSLPANEQFFGPGTRLTVL.

This clone was picked up one time. The J gene is TRBJ2-2, the V gene TRBV10-3; 10 positions agree with TRBD2. The CDR3 sequence is 16 residues long. The germline CDR1 and CDR2 sequences are ENHRY and SYGVKD. With V trimmed by 6 bases and J by 0 bases, 4 bases remained unmatched. In DNA, the CDR3 is TGTGCCATCAGAACCCTAGCGGGGGCGAACACCGGGGAGCTGTTTTTT. Its translation is CAIRTLAGANTGELFF.

The J gene is TRBJ1-5, the V gene TRBV6-4; D gene uncertain. The germline CDR1 and CDR2 sequences are MRHNA and SNTAGT. This CDR3 contains 11 residues. Trimming pared 7 bases from V and 4 bases from J, leaving 5 bases between. DNA of the CDR3: TGTGCCAGCAAATCAAATCAGCCCCAGCATTTT. Translation: CASKSNQPQHF.

The gene calls are TRBV18 and TRBJ2-2, with D possibly being TRBD2 (6 bases). The CDR3 covers 18 residues. The V and J ends lost 0 bases and 2 bases respectively, with 16 bases between them. Germline V lookup: CDR1 KGHSH, CDR2 LQKENI. The CDR3 nucleotides are TGTGCCAGCTCACCACCCCTCGGAGGGCCATTAAACACCGGGGAGCTGTTTTTT. Protein product: CASSPPLGGPLNTGELFF.

The chain is built from TRBV19 and TRBJ1-5; D remains ambiguous. The CDR3 has 14 residues. With 3 bases removed from V and 2 bases from J, the gap between germline ends came to 8 bases. Germline CDR1 is LNHDA and CDR2 is SQIVND (reference sequence). The CDR3 loop reads CASSISGGNQPQHF. The CDR3 DNA sequence: TGTGCCAGTAGTATTTCCGGAGGCAATCAGCCCCAGCATTTT.

The chain has TRBV18 and TRBJ2-1; TRBD1 aligns across 10 bases. The CDR3 loop spans 15 amino acids. The V and J ends lost 5 bases and 4 bases, in that order; junction bases with no gene match: 5. Germline V gene sequence: CDR1 KGHSH, CDR2 LQKENI. Here the CDR3 DNA reads TGTGCCAGCTCAACTGGGACAGGGGCGTACAATGAGCAGTTCTTC. Translated, it gives CASSTGTGAYNEQFF.

The rearrangement uses TRBV28 and TRBJ1-4; the match to TRBD1 covers 9 bases. The CDR3 covers 15 residues. Germline V gene sequence: CDR1 MDHEN, CDR2 SYDVKM. V gave up 2 bases and J gave up 4 bases; unmatched junction bases: 2. CDR3 loop: CASSLLTGGNEKLFF. CDR3 DNA: TGTGCCAGCAGTTTACTGACAGGGGGTAATGAAAAACTGTTTTTT. Full variable domain (remainder filled in from reference TRBV28 and TRBJ1-4): DVKVTQSSRYLVKRTGEKVFLECVQDMDHENMFWYRQDPGLGLRLIYFSYDVKMKEKGDIPEGYSVSREKKERFSLILESASTNQTSMYLCASSLLTGGNEKLFFGSGTQLSVL.

This chain links TRBV27 with TRBJ2-5; the D gene is possibly TRBD1 (6 bases). The germline CDR1 and CDR2 sequences are MNHEY and SMNVEV (reference sequence). The V end was cut by 5 bases, the J end by 4 bases, with 14 bases between. The CDR3 extends over 14 amino acids. Here the CDR3 reads CASSLKQGRETQYF. The CDR3, as DNA: TGTGCCAGCAGTCTAAAACAGGGTCGAGAGACCCAGTACTTC.

The chain recombines TRBV14 with TRBJ1-1, with 8 bases identical to TRBD1. Germline CDR1 is SGHDN and CDR2 is FVKESK. The CDR3 is made up of 15 amino acids. After removal of 4 bases from V and 6 bases from J, the junction contained 10 bases not matched to a gene. The CDR3 sequence: CASSLRTGWEAEAFF. The CDR3, as DNA: TGTGCCAGCAGCCTAAGGACAGGGTGGGAGGCTGAAGCTTTCTTT.

The chain links TRBV6-1 to TRBJ2-3; 7 bases line up with TRBD2. CDR1 is MNHNS, CDR2 SASEGT, per germline. This CDR3 spans 15 amino acids. With V trimmed by 2 bases and J by 5 bases, 7 bases remained unmatched. The CDR3 DNA sequence: TGTGCCAGCAGTGAATCGACCCGGGGGGTAGATACGCAGTATTTT. This gives the protein CASSESTRGVDTQYF.

This chain links TRBV9 with TRBJ2-6; D not resolved. The CDR3 covers 16 residues. V lost 0 bases, J lost 0 bases, and 7 bases lay in between. In germline, CDR1 is SGDLS, CDR2 YYNGEE. CDR3 sequence: CASSVGAASGANVLTF. The CDR3, as DNA: TGTGCCAGCAGCGTAGGGGCAGCCTCTGGGGCCAACGTCCTGACTTTC. The complete variable domain, with remaining parts taken from reference TRBV9 and TRBJ2-6, reads DSGVTQTPKHLITATGQRVTLRCSPRSGDLSVYWYQQSLDQGLQFLIQYYNGEERAKGNILERFSAQQFPDLHSELNLSSLELGDSALYFCASSVGAASGANVLTFGAGSRLTVL.

The V and J genes are TRBV19 and TRBJ2-3, with D perhaps being TRBD1 or TRBD2 (5 bases each). Germline CDR1 is LNHDA and CDR2 is SQIVND (reference sequence). Trimming stripped 3 bases from V and 4 bases from J, with 14 bases between. The CDR3 runs 15 residues. The CDR3 region is CASSMGTFSPDTQYF. CDR3 DNA: TGTGCCAGTAGTATGGGGACCTTCTCCCCAGATACGCAGTATTTT.

This clone is a singleton in its sample. The chain uses TRBV5-1 and TRBJ2-1; TRBD2 matches 8 bases. V was pared by 5 bases and J by 9 bases, with 10 bases of the junction left unmatched. The CDR3 is made up of 14 amino acids. The germline V gene encodes CDR1 SGHRS and CDR2 YFSETQ. The CDR3 DNA reads TGCGCCAGCAGTCCTGCGGGAGGCATGGCTGAGCAGTTCTTC. As protein: CASSPAGGMAEQFF.

The chain couples TRBV18 to TRBJ2-7; 13 bases are a match to TRBD2. The CDR3 is made up of 18 amino acids. The V and J ends lost 5 bases and 4 bases, in that order; junction bases with no gene match: 14. Germline lookup yields CDR1 KGHSH and CDR2 LQKENI. CDR3 in DNA: TGTGCCAGCTCAGATCTACTAGCGGGAGGGCCTTTTGGTTACGAGCAGTACTTC. Amino acid sequence: CASSDLLAGGPFGYEQYF.

The table lists this clone with a count of one. This rearrangement joins TRBV27 to TRBJ2-7, with D tentatively TRBD1 (5 bases). The germline CDR1 and CDR2 sequences are MNHEY and SMNVEV (reference sequence). The CDR3 totals 14 residues. Trimming took 5 bases from V and 5 from J, leaving 16 bases between them. The CDR3, as DNA: TGTGCCAGCAGTGGTTACAGGACCCAGGACGAGCAGTACTTC. This gives the protein CASSGYRTQDEQYF.